This T cell receptor beta chain was captured by sequencing in a study of cytomegalovirus exposure and HLA in healthy donors. General observations from the study: Of the V segments, some could not be distinguished, including TRBV6-2 and TRBV6-3, and were excluded. Sequencing depth roughly uniform across donors was assumed in presence/absence analyses.

The PCR used 60 Vbeta and 13 Jbeta primers. The assay was immunoSEQ multiplex PCR, and TCRdb's table has in-frame clones only and misses some. The table has 130,000 to 150,000 clones, approximately 80% seen once; the top ten hold roughly 4.7%. V lost 4 bases and J lost 2, with 12 bases in between. CDR1 and CDR2 from the germline V gene are SGHRS and YFSETQ. There are 14 residues in the CDR3. Note on this clone: The antigen is not known.

Nominal health characterized the donors when sampled, though unrecorded immune exposures were likely. This TCR was sampled from a male donor in good health and CMV-seronegative. Input material: PBMCs. The chain joins TRBV5-1 to TRBJ1-2; D may be TRBD1 (5 bases). CDR3: CASSPWGGNYGYTF. DNA for the CDR3: TGCGCCAGCAGCCCGTGGGGGGGAAACTATGGCTACACCTTC.